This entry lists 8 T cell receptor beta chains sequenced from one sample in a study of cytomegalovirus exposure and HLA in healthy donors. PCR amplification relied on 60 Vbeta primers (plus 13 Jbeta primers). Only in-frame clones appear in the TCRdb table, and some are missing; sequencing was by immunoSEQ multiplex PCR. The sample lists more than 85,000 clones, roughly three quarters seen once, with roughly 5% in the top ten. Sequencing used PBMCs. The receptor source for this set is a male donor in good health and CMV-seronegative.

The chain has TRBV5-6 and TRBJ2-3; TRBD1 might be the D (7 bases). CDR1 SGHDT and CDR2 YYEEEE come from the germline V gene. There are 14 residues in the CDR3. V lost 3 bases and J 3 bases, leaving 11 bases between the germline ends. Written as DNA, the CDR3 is TGTGCCAGCAGCTCCTCAGGGGGGACAGATACGCAGTATTTT. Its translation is CASSSSGGTDTQYF.

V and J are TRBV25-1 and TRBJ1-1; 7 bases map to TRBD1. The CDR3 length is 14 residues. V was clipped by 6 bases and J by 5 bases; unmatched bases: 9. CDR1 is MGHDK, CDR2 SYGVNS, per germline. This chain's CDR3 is CASSPRGYVTEAFF. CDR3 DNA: TGTGCCAGCAGCCCCAGGGGGTATGTGACTGAAGCTTTCTTT.

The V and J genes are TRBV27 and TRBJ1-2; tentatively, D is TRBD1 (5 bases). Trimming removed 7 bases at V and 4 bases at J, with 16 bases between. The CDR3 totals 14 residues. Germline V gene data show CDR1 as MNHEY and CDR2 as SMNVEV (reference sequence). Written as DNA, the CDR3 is TGTGCCAGCACTACGAGGGGAGGACCCTATGGCTACACCTTC. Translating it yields CASTTRGGPYGYTF.

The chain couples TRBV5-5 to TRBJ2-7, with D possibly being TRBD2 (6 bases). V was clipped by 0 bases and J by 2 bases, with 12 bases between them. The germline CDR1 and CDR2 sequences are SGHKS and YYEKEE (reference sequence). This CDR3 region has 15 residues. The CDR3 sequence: CASSLVAGRPYEQYF. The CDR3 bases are TGTGCCAGCAGCTTGGTGGCAGGGAGGCCCTACGAGCAGTACTTC.

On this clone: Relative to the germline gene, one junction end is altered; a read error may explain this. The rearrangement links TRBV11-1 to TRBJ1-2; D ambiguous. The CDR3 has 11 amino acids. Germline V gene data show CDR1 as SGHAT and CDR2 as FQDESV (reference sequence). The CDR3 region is CASSSLSFARF. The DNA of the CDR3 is TGTGCCAGCAGCTCCCTCAGTTTTGCCAGATTC.

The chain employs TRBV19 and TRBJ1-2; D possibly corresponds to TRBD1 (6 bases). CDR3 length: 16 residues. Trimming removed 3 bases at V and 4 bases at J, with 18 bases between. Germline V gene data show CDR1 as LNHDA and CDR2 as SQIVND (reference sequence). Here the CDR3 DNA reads TGTGCCAGTAGTATGTCTCGGACAGCTTCTCCCTATGGCTACACCTTC. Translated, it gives CASSMSRTASPYGYTF.

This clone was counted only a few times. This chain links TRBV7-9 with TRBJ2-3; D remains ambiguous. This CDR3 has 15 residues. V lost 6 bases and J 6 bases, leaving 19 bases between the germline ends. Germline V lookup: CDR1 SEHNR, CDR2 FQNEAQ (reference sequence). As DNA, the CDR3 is TGTGCCAGCAGTCGTTTCAGGCCAGGTACGGATACGCAGTATTTT. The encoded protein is CASSRFRPGTDTQYF. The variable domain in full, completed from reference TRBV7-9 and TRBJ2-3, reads DTGVSQNPRHKITKRGQNVTFRCDPISEHNRLYWYRQTLGQGPEFLTYFQNEAQLEKSRLLSDRFSAERPKGSFSTLEIQRTEQGDSAMYLCASSRFRPGTDTQYFGPGTRLTVL.

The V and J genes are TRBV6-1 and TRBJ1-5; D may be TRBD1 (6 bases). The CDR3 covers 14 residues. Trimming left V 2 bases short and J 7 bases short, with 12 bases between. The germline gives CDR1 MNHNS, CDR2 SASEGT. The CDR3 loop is CASSEYRGGQPQHF. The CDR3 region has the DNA TGTGCCAGCAGTGAATATAGGGGGGGCCAGCCCCAGCATTTT.